The 23 T cell receptor beta chains reported below all come from one sample, sequenced in a study of cytomegalovirus exposure and HLA in healthy donors (dated 2017 in TCRdb). Receptor libraries were prepared by the immunoSEQ multiplex PCR assay. For the multiplex PCR, a mixture combining 60 forward primers for TCR Vbeta segments and 13 reverse primers for TCR Jbeta segments was used. TCRdb provides this immuneACCESS table in a form limited to in-frame rearrangements. Some clones are lacking; in checked studies, under half of them reflect an unresolved V gene, and why the rest are absent is not known. Across this sample there are about 120,000 clones, with over 80% seen only once. The biggest ten clones account for around 0.24% of the sample. Sequencing used PBMCs. The receptors derive from a man aged 50 to 60 in good health and CMV-seronegative.

In the case of this clone: No DNA is shown, since the ends of the CDR3 on it are uncertain; the CDR3 is the one TCRdb lists. The chain is built from TRBV21-1 and TRBJ2-1; TRBD2, as called in the table, went unchecked against the DNA. TRBV21-1 is noted as a pseudogene. The CDR3 totals 14 residues, both ends included. The CDR3 spells CASSKVGAGNEQFF.

Here the CDR3 reads CASSFYGPSGREQYF. In nucleotides, the CDR3 is TGCGCCAGCAGTTTTTACGGACCTTCCGGGAGGGAGCAGTACTTC. The chain links TRBV5-1 to TRBJ2-7; TRBD2 agrees at 7 bases. Germline assignment: CDR1 SGHRS and CDR2 YFSETQ. CDR3 length: 15 residues. After removal of 5 bases from V and 7 bases from J, the junction contained 15 bases not matched to a gene.

The CDR3 DNA follows: TGTGCCAGCAGCCGAACAAGAGACAGGGTGCGCAATGAGCAGTTCTTC. It codes for CASSRTRDRVRNEQFF. The chain has TRBV14 and TRBJ2-1; 7 nucleotides agree with TRBD1. The CDR3 covers 16 residues. Germline V gene lookup returns CDR1 SGHDN and CDR2 FVKESK. Unmatched junction bases numbered 12, after V lost 4 bases and J lost 6 bases.

This clone was detected once. The chain links TRBV9 to TRBJ2-2, with TRBD2 matching 10 bases. The J segment lost 4 bases and the V segment lost 0 bases, leaving 3 bases of the junction unmatched. The CDR3 extends over 16 amino acids. Germline V gene lookup returns CDR1 SGDLS and CDR2 YYNGEE. The CDR3 DNA follows: TGTGCCAGCAGCGTAGGGGCTAGCGGGGGCACCGGGGAGCTGTTTTTT. Its protein is CASSVGASGGTGELFF. The whole variable domain, remainder taken from reference TRBV9 and TRBJ2-2, is DSGVTQTPKHLITATGQRVTLRCSPRSGDLSVYWYQQSLDQGLQFLIQYYNGEERAKGNILERFSAQQFPDLHSELNLSSLELGDSALYFCASSVGASGGTGELFFGEGSRLTVL.

This clone has a handful of counts. V is TRBV6-5 and J is TRBJ2-2, with a weak D call TRBD2 (6 bases). CDR1 is MNHEY and CDR2 is SVGAGI in the germline V gene. V was shortened by 5 bases and J by 5 bases, with 15 bases between the two germline ends. The CDR3 consists of 15 residues. CDR3 residues: CASSRNGGGTGELFF. CDR3 DNA: TGTGCCAGCAGTCGGAACGGGGGTGGGACCGGGGAGCTGTTTTTT.

This chain uses TRBV7-9 with TRBJ1-1; 8 nucleotides align to TRBD1. J gave up 4 bases and V 5 bases, and 3 bases lay outside the gene matches. CDR3 length equals 13 residues. Looked up from germline, CDR1 is SEHNR and CDR2 is FQNEAQ (reference sequence). The CDR3 DNA reads as TGTGCCAGCAGCCCAGGACAGGGCACTGAAGCTTTCTTT. The encoded protein is CASSPGQGTEAFF.

The rearrangement links TRBV2 to TRBJ2-2, with D possibly matching TRBD1 (6 bases). CDR3 length: 16 amino acids. V was trimmed by 9 bases and J by 2 bases, leaving 19 bases between them. CDR1 is SNHLY and CDR2 is FYNNEI in the germline V gene. The chain's CDR3 is CASSKTGPANTGELFF. As DNA, the CDR3 is TGTGCCAGTTCTAAGACAGGCCCAGCAAACACCGGGGAGCTGTTTTTT.

The chain joins TRBV19 to TRBJ2-7; D possibly corresponds to TRBD1 (6 bases). This CDR3 has 14 residues. The V end was cut by 6 bases, the J end by 6 bases, with 18 bases between. CDR1 is LNHDA, CDR2 SQIVND, per germline (reference sequence). CDR3 DNA: TGTGCCAGTAGAAACGACAGGAAACTAGGCGAGCAGTACTTC. Its protein product is CASRNDRKLGEQYF. The complete variable domain, with remaining parts taken from reference TRBV19 and TRBJ2-7, reads DGGITQSPKYLFRKEGQNVTLSCEQNLNHDAMYWYRQDPGQGLRLIYYSQIVNDFQKGDIAEGYSVSREKKESFPLTVTSAQKNPTAFYLCASRNDRKLGEQYFGPGTRLTVT.

The chain recombines TRBV28 with TRBJ2-7; 8 positions match TRBD2. This CDR3 is 15 amino acids long. The trim removed 2 bases at V and 0 bases at J, leaving 3 bases unmatched. Germline loops: CDR1 MDHEN, CDR2 SYDVKM. The DNA of the CDR3 is TGTGCCAGCAGTTTACCCCTAGCGGGCTCCTACGAGCAGTACTTC. Translation: CASSLPLAGSYEQYF.

The rearrangement uses TRBV9 and TRBJ2-7; 9 nucleotides align to TRBD2. The CDR3 spans 17 residues. V was pared by 0 bases and J by 1 base, with 8 bases of the junction left unmatched. Germline V gene data show CDR1 as SGDLS and CDR2 as YYNGEE. This CDR3 is CASSVEAGGPSSYEQYF. The CDR3 DNA is TGTGCCAGCAGCGTAGAGGCGGGAGGGCCCTCGTCCTACGAGCAGTACTTC.

The rearrangement uses TRBV6-6 and TRBJ1-5; TRBD1 matches 8 bases. Trimming took 6 bases from V and 6 from J; bases not matched to a gene: 7. Germline lookup yields CDR1 MNHNY and CDR2 SVGAGI (reference sequence). The CDR3 spans 14 residues. As DNA, the CDR3 is TGTGCCAGCAGGGTGGACAGGGAAGGTCAGCCCCAGCATTTT. Protein product: CASRVDREGQPQHF.

This chain connects TRBV7-9 to TRBJ1-2; D is possibly TRBD1 (5 bases). Germline V lookup: CDR1 SEHNR, CDR2 FQNEAQ (reference sequence). The CDR3 loop spans 15 amino acids. Trimming pared 2 bases from V and 8 bases from J, leaving 18 bases between. This CDR3 reads CASSLSATETGGYTF. The CDR3 DNA is TGTGCCAGCAGCTTAAGCGCGACAGAAACCGGGGGCTACACCTTC.

The CDR3 is CASSSAGVSGEQFF. CDR3 DNA: TGTGCCAGCAGCTCAGCGGGAGTGAGCGGTGAGCAGTTCTTC. The chain employs TRBV7-8 and TRBJ2-1, with 8 bases matching TRBD2. This CDR3 region has 14 residues. CDR1 is SGHVS, CDR2 FQNEAQ, per germline. Unmatched junction bases numbered 8, after V lost 4 bases and J lost 9 bases. Complete variable domain (other parts from reference TRBV7-8 and TRBJ2-1): GAGVSQSPRYKVAKRGQDVALRCDPISGHVSLFWYQQALGQGPEFLTYFQNEAQLDKSGLPSDRFFAERPEGSVSTLKIQRTQQEDSAVYLCASSSAGVSGEQFFGPGTRLTVL.

The chain joins TRBV18 to TRBJ1-5, with D unresolved. Per the germline V gene, CDR1 is KGHSH and CDR2 is LQKENI. This CDR3 is built from 15 residues. V lost 3 bases and J 0 bases, leaving 9 bases between the germline ends. The CDR3 loop reads CASSPTTFSNQPQHF. In nucleotides, the CDR3 is TGTGCCAGCTCACCCACCACTTTTAGCAATCAGCCCCAGCATTTT.

V is TRBV6-6 and J is TRBJ1-6; D is uncertain. Deletions cut 2 bases from V and 0 bases from J, with 8 bases between. The CDR3 is made up of 16 amino acids. CDR1 is MNHNY and CDR2 is SVGAGI in the germline V gene (reference sequence). CDR3 amino acids: CASSYGENSYNSPLHF. The CDR3 DNA reads TGTGCCAGCAGTTACGGAGAGAACTCCTATAATTCACCCCTCCACTTT.

The chain combines TRBV27 with TRBJ2-3; D perhaps matches TRBD1 (5 bases). Germline loops: CDR1 MNHEY, CDR2 SMNVEV (reference sequence). The CDR3 totals 12 residues. The V end was cut by 5 bases, the J end by 10 bases, with 13 bases between. DNA of the CDR3: TGTGCCAGCAGTCGCCCTGACAGCGCGCAGTATTTT. It translates to CASSRPDSAQYF.

The chain is built from TRBV10-3 and TRBJ2-3; TRBD2 matches at 7 bases. The J segment lost 0 bases and the V segment lost 6 bases, leaving 12 bases of the junction unmatched. The CDR3 totals 17 residues. Per the germline V gene, CDR1 is ENHRY and CDR2 is SYGVKD. CDR3 DNA: TGTGCCATCAGGTCTAGCGGACTCCGGGATAGCACAGATACGCAGTATTTT. Its translation is CAIRSSGLRDSTDTQYF.

The rearrangement links TRBV6-5 to TRBJ1-4, with D possibly TRBD1 on 6 matching bases. Per germline, CDR1 MNHEY and CDR2 SVGAGI. Trimming removed 2 bases from V and 8 bases from J, with 18 bases in between. The CDR3 length is 16 residues. The CDR3 here is CASSYTPTGLEEKLFF. In DNA form, the CDR3 reads TGTGCCAGCAGTTACACTCCAACAGGGTTAGAGGAAAAACTGTTTTTT.

The chain uses TRBV7-9 and TRBJ2-5; perhaps TRBD1 as D (6 bases). This CDR3 is built from 13 residues. CDR1 and CDR2 from the germline V gene are SEHNR and FQNEAQ (reference sequence). V was trimmed by 3 bases and J by 3 bases, leaving 8 bases between them. CDR3 sequence: CASSLDRKETQYF. In DNA form, the CDR3 reads TGTGCCAGCAGCTTGGACAGAAAAGAGACCCAGTACTTC.

The rearrangement joins TRBV30 to TRBJ2-4, with D tentatively TRBD1 (6 bases). The CDR3 runs 16 residues. CDR1 and CDR2 from the germline V gene are GTSNPN and SVGIG (reference sequence). Trimming pared 2 bases from V and 0 bases from J, leaving 14 bases between. CDR3 protein: CAWSPDRILAKNIQYF. DNA for the CDR3: TGTGCCTGGAGTCCCGACAGGATACTAGCCAAAAACATTCAGTACTTC.

V gene TRBV5-1 combines with J gene TRBJ1-3; a weak D match, TRBD1 (6 bases). The germline V and J ends were trimmed by 0 bases and 4 bases, with 11 bases remaining between them. CDR1 is SGHRS and CDR2 is YFSETQ in the germline V gene. The CDR3 is made up of 15 amino acids. In DNA, the CDR3 is TGCGCCAGCAGCTTGGTTGCAGGGGCAGGAAACACCATATATTTT. Its protein product is CASSLVAGAGNTIYF. The whole variable domain, filled in from reference TRBV5-1 and TRBJ1-3, reads KAGVTQTPRYLIKTRGQQVTLSCSPISGHRSVSWYQQTPGQGLQFLFEYFSETQRNKGNFPGRFSGRQFSNSRSEMNVSTLELGDSALYLCASSLVAGAGNTIYFGEGSWLTVV.

The sample holds a few counts of this clone. The V and J genes are TRBV28 and TRBJ1-1; a weak D match, TRBD1 (5 bases). Per the germline V gene, CDR1 is MDHEN and CDR2 is SYDVKM. V was clipped by 7 bases and J by 12 bases, with 21 bases between them. The CDR3 consists of 13 residues. CDR3 region: CASTSGNRWVTFF. As DNA, the CDR3 is TGTGCCAGCACATCAGGGAACAGGTGGGTAACTTTCTTT.

The chain carries TRBV10-1 and TRBJ2-3, with D maybe TRBD2 (5 bases). The length of the CDR3 is 14 residues. Germline V gene data show CDR1 as WNHNN and CDR2 as SYGVQD (reference sequence). Trimming shortened V by 8 bases and J by 0 bases, and 12 bases separated the two germline ends. The CDR3 loop reads CASEDCISTDTQYF. For the CDR3, the DNA is TGCGCCAGCGAGGACTGTATCAGCACAGATACGCAGTATTTT.